The rows below give T cell receptor beta chains drawn from one sample of a study of cytomegalovirus exposure and HLA in healthy donors. Here immunoSEQ multiplex PCR was the method, and the copy in TCRdb shows in-frame clones only, minus some. The profile shows under 300,000 clones, around 90% of them singletons. Sequenced input: PBMCs. These receptors all come from a woman younger than 30 in good health and CMV-seronegative. Each CDR3 is given with its conserved first and last residue. D genes are given only for firm matches. The listing skips clone size in some rows; elsewhere it reads once, few, many or a size class.

TRBV10-3,TRBD1,TRBJ1-2,NA,TGTGCCATCAGTGAGTTAGCCGGGACAGGGGCAGAGGGCTACACCTTC,CAISELAGTGAEGYTF
TRBV2,TRBD2,TRBJ2-1,NA,TGTGCCAGCAGTTTCCCTCTAGCGGGGGCGTACAATGAGCAGTTCTTC,CASSFPLAGAYNEQFF
TRBV25-1,TRBD2,TRBJ2-5,NA,TGTGCCAGCAGTGCCAGGACTAGTGTGTACCAAGAGACCCAGTACTTC,CASSARTSVYQETQYF
TRBV18,NA,TRBJ1-4,NA,TGTGCCAGCTCACCACAGAGAGCAACTAATGAAAAACTGTTTTTT,CASSPQRATNEKLFF
TRBV5-1,NA,TRBJ2-3,NA,TGCGCCAGCAGCTTGGGGCAGACTAGCACAGATACGCAGTATTTT,CASSLGQTSTDTQYF
TRBV28,NA,TRBJ1-4,NA,TGTGCCAGCAGTCACCGGGGGATTAATGAAAAACTGTTTTTT,CASSHRGINEKLFF
TRBV29-1,TRBD1,TRBJ1-2,NA,TGCAGCGTTGAATCCAACGAGTGGACAGGCTATGGCTACACCTTC,CSVESNEWTGYGYTF
TRBV7-9,NA,TRBJ2-3,once,TGTGCCAGCAGCTTAGGGCAAAATACGCAGTATTTT,CASSLGQNTQYF
TRBV2,TRBD2,TRBJ2-1,NA,TGTGCCAGCAGTAAAGCGCTTTGGCTAGCGGGGGCCTACAATGAGCAGTTCTTC,CASSKALWLAGAYNEQFF
TRBV28,NA,TRBJ1-5,once,TGTGCCAGCAGTCCCGGGGGGGCCAATAGCAATCAGCCCCAGCATTTT,CASSPGGANSNQPQHF